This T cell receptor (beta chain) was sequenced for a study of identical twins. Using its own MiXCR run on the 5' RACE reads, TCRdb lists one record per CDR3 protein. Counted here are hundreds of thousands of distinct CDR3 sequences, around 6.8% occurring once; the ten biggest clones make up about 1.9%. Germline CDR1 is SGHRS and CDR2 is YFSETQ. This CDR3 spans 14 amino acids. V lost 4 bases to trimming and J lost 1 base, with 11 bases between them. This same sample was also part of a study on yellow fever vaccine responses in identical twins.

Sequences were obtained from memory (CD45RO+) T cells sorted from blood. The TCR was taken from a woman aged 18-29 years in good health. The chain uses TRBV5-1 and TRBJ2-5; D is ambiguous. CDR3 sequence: CASSRTALQETQYF. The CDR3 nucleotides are TGCGCCAGCAGCCGGACGGCCCTCCAAGAGACCCAGTACTTC.